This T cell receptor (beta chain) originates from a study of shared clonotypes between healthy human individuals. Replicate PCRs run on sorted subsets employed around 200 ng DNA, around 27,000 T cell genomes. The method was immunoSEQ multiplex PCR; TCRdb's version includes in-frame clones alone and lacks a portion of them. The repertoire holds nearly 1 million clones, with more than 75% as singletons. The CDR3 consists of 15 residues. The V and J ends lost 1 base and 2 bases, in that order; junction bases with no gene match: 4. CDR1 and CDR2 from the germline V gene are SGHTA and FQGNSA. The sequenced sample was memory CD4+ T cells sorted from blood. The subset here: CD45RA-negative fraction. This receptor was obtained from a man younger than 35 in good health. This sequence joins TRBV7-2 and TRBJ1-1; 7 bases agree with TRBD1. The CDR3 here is CASSLEGGLNTEAFF. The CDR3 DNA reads TGTGCCAGCAGCTTAGAAGGGGGCCTTAACACTGAAGCTTTCTTT. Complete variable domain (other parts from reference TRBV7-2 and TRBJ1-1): GAGVSQSPSNKVTEKGKDVELRCDPISGHTALYWYRQSLGQGLEFLIYFQGNSAPDKSGLPSDRFSAERTGGSVSTLTIQRTQQEDSAVYLCASSLEGGLNTEAFFGQGTRLTVV.